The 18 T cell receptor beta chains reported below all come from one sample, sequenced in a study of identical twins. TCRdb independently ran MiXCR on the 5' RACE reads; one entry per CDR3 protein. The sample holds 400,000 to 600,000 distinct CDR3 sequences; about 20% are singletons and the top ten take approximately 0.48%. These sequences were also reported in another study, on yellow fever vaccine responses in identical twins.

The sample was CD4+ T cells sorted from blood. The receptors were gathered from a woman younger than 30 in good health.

The CDR3 loop reads CASSFRVTEAFF. CDR3 DNA: TGTGCCAGCAGTTTTAGGGTCACTGAAGCTTTCTTT. V usage is TRBV12-3 or TRBV12-4 and J usage is TRBJ1-1; D is undetermined. Between the trimmed V and J ends, which lost 3 bases and 4 bases, there was a span of 6 bases. CDR3 length equals 12 residues.

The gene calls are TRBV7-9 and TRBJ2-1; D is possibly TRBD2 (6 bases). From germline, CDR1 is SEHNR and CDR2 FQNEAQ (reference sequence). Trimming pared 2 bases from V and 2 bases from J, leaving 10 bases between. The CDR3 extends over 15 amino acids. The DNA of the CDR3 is TGTGCCAGCAGCTTACGGACTACCACCTACAATGAGCAGTTCTTC. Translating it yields CASSLRTTTYNEQFF.

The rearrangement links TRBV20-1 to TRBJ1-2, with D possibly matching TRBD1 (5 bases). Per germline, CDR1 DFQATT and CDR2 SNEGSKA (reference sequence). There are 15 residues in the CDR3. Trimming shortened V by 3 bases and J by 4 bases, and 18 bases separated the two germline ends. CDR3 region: CSASNQDSPSYGYTF. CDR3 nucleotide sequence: TGCAGTGCTAGCAACCAAGACAGTCCCTCCTATGGCTACACCTTC.

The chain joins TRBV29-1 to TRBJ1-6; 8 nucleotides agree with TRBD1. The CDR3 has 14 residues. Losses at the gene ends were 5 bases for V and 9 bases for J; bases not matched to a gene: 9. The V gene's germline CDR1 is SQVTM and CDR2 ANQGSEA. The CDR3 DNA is TGCAGCGTTACTACAGGGGGACAAGGTTCACCCCTCCACTTT. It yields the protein CSVTTGGQGSPLHF.

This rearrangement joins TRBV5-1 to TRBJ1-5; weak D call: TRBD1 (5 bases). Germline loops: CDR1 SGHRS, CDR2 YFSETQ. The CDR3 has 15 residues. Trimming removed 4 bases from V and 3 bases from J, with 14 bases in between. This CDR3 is CASSREGRINQPQHF. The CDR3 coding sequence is TGCGCCAGCAGCAGAGAGGGACGAATCAATCAGCCCCAGCATTTT.

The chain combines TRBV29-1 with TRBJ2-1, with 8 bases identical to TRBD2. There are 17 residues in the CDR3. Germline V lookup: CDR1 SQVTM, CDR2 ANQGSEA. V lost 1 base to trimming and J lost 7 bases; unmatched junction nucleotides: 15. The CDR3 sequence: CSVEGGGSSGLSNEQFF. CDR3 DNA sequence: TGCAGCGTTGAAGGTGGGGGCTCTAGCGGGTTATCTAATGAGCAGTTCTTC.

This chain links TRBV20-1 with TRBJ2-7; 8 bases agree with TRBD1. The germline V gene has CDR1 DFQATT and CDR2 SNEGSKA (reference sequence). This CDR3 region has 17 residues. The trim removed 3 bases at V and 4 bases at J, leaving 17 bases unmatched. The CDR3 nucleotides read TGCAGTGCTAGTGACCTGGACAGGGAAAGAGGGGGATACGAGCAGTACTTC. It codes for CSASDLDRERGGYEQYF.

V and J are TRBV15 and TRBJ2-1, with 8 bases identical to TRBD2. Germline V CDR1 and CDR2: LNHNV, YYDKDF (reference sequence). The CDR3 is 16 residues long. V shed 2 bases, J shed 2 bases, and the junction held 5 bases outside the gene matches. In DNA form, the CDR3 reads TGTGCCACCAGCAGAAAAGCGGGAGTCCCCTACAATGAGCAGTTCTTC. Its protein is CATSRKAGVPYNEQFF. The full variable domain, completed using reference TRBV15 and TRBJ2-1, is DAMVIQNPRYQVTQFGKPVTLSCSQTLNHNVMYWYQQKSSQAPKLLFHYYDKDFNNEADTPDNFQSRRPNTSFCFLDIRSPGLGDTAMYLCATSRKAGVPYNEQFFGPGTRLTVL.

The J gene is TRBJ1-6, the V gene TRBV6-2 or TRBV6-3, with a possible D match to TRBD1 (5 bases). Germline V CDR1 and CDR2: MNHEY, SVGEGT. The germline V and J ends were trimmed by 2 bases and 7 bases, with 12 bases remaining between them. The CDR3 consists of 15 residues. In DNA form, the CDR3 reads TGTGCCAGCAGTTACCATGGGACGGCAAATTCACCCCTCCACTTT. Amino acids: CASSYHGTANSPLHF.

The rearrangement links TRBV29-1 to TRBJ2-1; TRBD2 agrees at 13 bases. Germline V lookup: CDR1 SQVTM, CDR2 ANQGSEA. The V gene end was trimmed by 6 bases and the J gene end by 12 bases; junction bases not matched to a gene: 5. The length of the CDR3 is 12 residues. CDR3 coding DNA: TGCAGCGTCGGGACTAGCGGGGTCGGGCAGTTCTTC. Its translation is CSVGTSGVGQFF.

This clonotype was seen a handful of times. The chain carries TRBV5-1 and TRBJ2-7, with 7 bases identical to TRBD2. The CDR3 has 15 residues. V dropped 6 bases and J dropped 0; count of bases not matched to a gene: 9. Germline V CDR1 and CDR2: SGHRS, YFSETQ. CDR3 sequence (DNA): TGCGCCAGCAAATTACTAGCGACAAGCTCCTACGAGCAGTACTTC. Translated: CASKLLATSSYEQYF.

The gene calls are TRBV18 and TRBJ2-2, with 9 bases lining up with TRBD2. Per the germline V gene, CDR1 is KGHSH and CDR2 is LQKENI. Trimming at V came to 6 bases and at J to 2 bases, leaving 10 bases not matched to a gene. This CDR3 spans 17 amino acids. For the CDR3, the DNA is TGTGCCAGCTCCCTTCGTAGCGGGAGACCCAACACCGGGGAGCTGTTTTTT. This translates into CASSLRSGRPNTGELFF. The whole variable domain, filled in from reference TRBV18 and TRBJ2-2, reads NAGVMQNPRHLVRRRGQEARLRCSPMKGHSHVYWYRQLPEEGLKFMVYLQKENIIDESGMPKERFSAEFPKEGPSILRIQQVVRGDSAAYFCASSLRSGRPNTGELFFGEGSRLTVL.

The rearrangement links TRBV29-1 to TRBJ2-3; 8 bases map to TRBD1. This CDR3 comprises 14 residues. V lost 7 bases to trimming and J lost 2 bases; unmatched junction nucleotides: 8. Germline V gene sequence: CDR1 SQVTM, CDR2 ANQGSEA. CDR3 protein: CSAGTGVPTDTQYF. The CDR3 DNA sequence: TGCAGCGCCGGGACAGGTGTACCCACAGATACGCAGTATTTT.

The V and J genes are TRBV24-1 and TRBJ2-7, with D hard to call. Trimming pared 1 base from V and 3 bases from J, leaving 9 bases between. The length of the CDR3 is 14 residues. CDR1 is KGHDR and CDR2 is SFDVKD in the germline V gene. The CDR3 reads CATSDLPTLYEQYV. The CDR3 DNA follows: TGTGCCACCAGTGATTTACCGACCCTCTACGAGCAGTACGTC.

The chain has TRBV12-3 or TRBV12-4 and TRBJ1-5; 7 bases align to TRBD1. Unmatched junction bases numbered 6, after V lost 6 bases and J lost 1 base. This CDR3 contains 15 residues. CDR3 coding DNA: TGTGCCAGCAGCCATGACAGGGTGAGCAATCAGCCCCAGCATTTT. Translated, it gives CASSHDRVSNQPQHF.

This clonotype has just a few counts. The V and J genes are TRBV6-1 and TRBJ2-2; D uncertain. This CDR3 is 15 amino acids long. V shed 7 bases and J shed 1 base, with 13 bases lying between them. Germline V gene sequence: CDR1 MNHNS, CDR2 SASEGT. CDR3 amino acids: CASTRFYGNTGELFF. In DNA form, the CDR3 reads TGTGCCAGCACCCGTTTCTACGGGAACACCGGGGAGCTGTTTTTT.

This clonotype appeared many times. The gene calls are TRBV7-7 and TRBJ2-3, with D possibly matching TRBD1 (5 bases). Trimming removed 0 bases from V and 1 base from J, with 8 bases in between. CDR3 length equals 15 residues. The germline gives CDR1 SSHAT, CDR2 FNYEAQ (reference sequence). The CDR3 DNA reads TGTGCCAGCAGCTTAGCGCAAGGGGGCACAGATACGCAGTATTTT. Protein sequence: CASSLAQGGTDTQYF.

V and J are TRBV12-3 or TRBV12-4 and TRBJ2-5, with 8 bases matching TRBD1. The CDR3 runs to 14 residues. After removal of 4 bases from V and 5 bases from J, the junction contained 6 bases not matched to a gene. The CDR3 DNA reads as TGTGCCAGCAGTTCCCAGACAGGGGTTGAGACCCAGTACTTC. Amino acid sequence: CASSSQTGVETQYF.